This TCR beta chain was obtained from a study of siplizumab effects on memory and regulatory T cells. General study findings and limits: Naive T cells appeared more diverse than memory cells and seemed to be major alloresponse contributors.

Per sample, the assay covered about 10^5 TCR templates. Clones were sequenced by immunoSEQ multiplex PCR, and TCRdb holds only the in-frame ones, with some missing. The profile shows about 100,000 clones, 94% of them singletons. About this clone itself: Its target is not known.

The CDR3 loop spans 13 amino acids. Looked up from germline, CDR1 is SNHLY and CDR2 is FYNNEI. J was trimmed by 3 bases and V by 6 bases; bases with no gene match: 2. Sequencing was carried out using Tregs sorted from blood. V is TRBV2 and J is TRBJ1-1; TRBD1 matches at 9 bases. This receptor was identified in a human donor in good health. CDR3 sequence (DNA): TGTGCCAGCAGCCGGGACAGGGACACTGAAGCTTTCTTT. Translating it yields CASSRDRDTEAFF.